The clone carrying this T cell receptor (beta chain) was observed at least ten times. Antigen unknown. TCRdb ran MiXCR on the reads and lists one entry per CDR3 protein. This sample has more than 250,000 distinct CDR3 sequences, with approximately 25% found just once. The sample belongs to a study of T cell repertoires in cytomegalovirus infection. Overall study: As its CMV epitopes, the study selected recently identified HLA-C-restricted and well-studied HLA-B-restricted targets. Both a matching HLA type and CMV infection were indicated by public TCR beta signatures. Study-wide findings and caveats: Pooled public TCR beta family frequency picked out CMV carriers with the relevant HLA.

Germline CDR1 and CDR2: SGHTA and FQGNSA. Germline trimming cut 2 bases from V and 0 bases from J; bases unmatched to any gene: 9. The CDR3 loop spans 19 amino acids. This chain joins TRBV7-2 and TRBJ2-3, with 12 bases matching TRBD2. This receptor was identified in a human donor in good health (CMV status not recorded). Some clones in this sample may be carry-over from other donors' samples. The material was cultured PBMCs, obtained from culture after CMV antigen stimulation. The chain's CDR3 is CASSLTSGRIPASTDTQYF. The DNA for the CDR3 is TGTGCCAGCAGCTTAACTAGCGGGAGGATCCCCGCTAGCACAGATACGCAGTATTTT.